This T cell receptor (beta chain) was profiled in a study of T cell repertoires in cytomegalovirus infection. Each CDR3 protein is one row after TCRdb ran MiXCR on the reads. Among some 300,000 distinct CDR3 sequences listed, roughly 15% were seen once. CDR1 is SGDLS, CDR2 YYNGEE, per germline. Trimming cost V 3 bases and J 7 bases, with 10 bases left between them. The CDR3 length is 12 residues. Material: PBMCs. The receptor was derived from a human donor in good health (CMV status not recorded). Some clones in this sample may be carry-over from other donors' samples. This rearrangement joins TRBV9 to TRBJ1-1; no definite D call. As DNA, the CDR3 is TGTGCCAGCAGCGGGTCCCGGGGTGAAGCTTTCTTT. This sequence encodes CASSGSRGEAFF.